Each of the 15 T cell receptor beta chains below was sequenced from the same sample in a study of graft-versus-host responses after intestinal transplantation. These receptors are not linked to any known antigen. Sequencing used immunoSEQ multiplex PCR; TCRdb keeps in-frame clones, though not all of them. The sample carries fewer than 110,000 clones, 87% recorded once. The sample in question was unstimulated CD4+ T cells sorted from spleen or lymph node cells, obtained before transplant. The receptors stem from a human donor who was the organ donor for an intestinal transplant.

This chain joins TRBV10-3 and TRBJ1-5; D is ambiguous. Between the trimmed V and J ends, which lost 6 bases and 5 bases, there was a span of 11 bases. The CDR3 is 13 residues long. Germline V CDR1 and CDR2: ENHRY, SYGVKD. The CDR3 bases are TGTGCCATCAGGCTATGGGAGGATCAGCCCCAGCATTTT. Translating it yields CAIRLWEDQPQHF.

V usage is TRBV7-2 and J usage is TRBJ2-5; 8 bases fit TRBD2. The end of the DNA fits TRBJ2-7 better, so the J call may be wrong. CDR1 and CDR2 (germline): SGHTA, FQGNSA. The CDR3 loop spans 15 amino acids. CDR3 protein: CASSGSGGTTYEQYF. The CDR3 DNA is TGTGCCAGCAGCGGCTCGGGGGGGACGACCTACGAGCAGTACTTC.

Written as DNA, the CDR3 is TGTGCCAGCAGCTTAACGAAAGGAGATGGCTACACCTTC. This sequence encodes CASSLTKGDGYTF. The V call is TRBV7-3, the J call TRBJ1-2; no clear D. Germline values: CDR1 SGHTA, CDR2 FQGTGA. V lost 0 bases and J 6 bases, leaving 8 bases between the germline ends. The CDR3 is made up of 13 amino acids.

The CDR3 reads CASSIESIANTGELFF. The CDR3 DNA reads as TGTGCCAGTAGTATAGAGTCTATCGCGAACACCGGGGAGCTGTTTTTT. This sequence joins TRBV19 and TRBJ2-2; no definite D call. Per germline, CDR1 LNHDA and CDR2 SQIVND (reference sequence). CDR3 length equals 16 residues. Trimming stripped 0 bases from V and 0 bases from J, with 8 bases between. The variable domain in full, completed from reference TRBV19 and TRBJ2-2, reads DGGITQSPKYLFRKEGQNVTLSCEQNLNHDAMYWYRQDPGQGLRLIYYSQIVNDFQKGDIAEGYSVSREKKESFPLTVTSAQKNPTAFYLCASSIESIANTGELFFGEGSRLTVL.

The chain is built from TRBV7-9 and TRBJ1-2; the D gene is possibly TRBD1 (6 bases). CDR1 and CDR2 from the germline V gene are SEHNR and FQNEAQ (reference sequence). The length of the CDR3 is 11 residues. V shed 6 bases and J shed 13 bases, with 15 bases lying between them. CDR3 protein: CASRALGGATF. The CDR3 DNA reads as TGTGCCAGCAGAGCATTAGGGGGGGCCACCTTC.

This chain connects TRBV5-1 to TRBJ2-3; D tentatively fits TRBD1 or TRBD2 (5 bases each). V was shortened by 5 bases and J by 2 bases, with 15 bases between the two germline ends. Germline V gene data show CDR1 as SGHRS and CDR2 as YFSETQ. This CDR3 comprises 15 residues. This CDR3 is CASRRLEGYTDTQYF. In DNA form, the CDR3 reads TGCGCCAGCAGGCGGCTTGAGGGGTACACAGATACGCAGTATTTT.

The chain employs TRBV18 and TRBJ2-5, with D perhaps matching TRBD2 (5 bases). CDR1 and CDR2 from the germline V gene are KGHSH and LQKENI. V was clipped by 5 bases and J by 2 bases, with 12 bases between them. The CDR3 has 14 residues. CDR3 residues: CASSAQRGQETQYF. The CDR3 nucleotides are TGTGCCAGCTCAGCCCAACGGGGACAAGAGACCCAGTACTTC.

The chain employs TRBV30 and TRBJ2-5; TRBD1 aligns across 8 bases. This CDR3 is 12 amino acids long. CDR1 GTSNPN and CDR2 SVGIG come from the germline V gene (reference sequence). The V and J ends lost 5 bases and 3 bases, in that order; junction bases with no gene match: 2. The CDR3 is CAWDRGEETQYF. The DNA for the CDR3 is TGTGCCTGGGACAGGGGCGAAGAGACCCAGTACTTC.

The CDR3 DNA sequence: TGTGCCAGCAGTTACCCGGGACAGGGGAATCAGCCCCAGCATTTT. Its protein product is CASSYPGQGNQPQHF. The rearrangement joins TRBV28 to TRBJ1-5; 10 nucleotides align to TRBD1. V trimming: 4 bases; J trimming: 4 bases; junction bases outside the gene matches: 4. Per germline, CDR1 MDHEN and CDR2 SYDVKM. This CDR3 spans 15 amino acids.

V is TRBV5-1 and J is TRBJ1-2; D is possibly TRBD1 (6 bases). CDR1 and CDR2 (germline): SGHRS, YFSETQ. There are 14 residues in the CDR3. V lost 4 bases and J 4 bases, leaving 14 bases between the germline ends. The CDR3 loop reads CASSHSQGGYGYTF. CDR3 in DNA: TGCGCCAGCAGCCACTCACAGGGCGGCTATGGCTACACCTTC. The whole variable domain, filled in from reference TRBV5-1 and TRBJ1-2, reads KAGVTQTPRYLIKTRGQQVTLSCSPISGHRSVSWYQQTPGQGLQFLFEYFSETQRNKGNFPGRFSGRQFSNSRSEMNVSTLELGDSALYLCASSHSQGGYGYTFGSGTRLTVV.

This chain uses TRBV7-9 with TRBJ1-1, with 10 bases fitting TRBD1. The CDR3 loop spans 15 amino acids. V shed 5 bases, J shed 5 bases, and the junction held 8 bases outside the gene matches. Germline V gene lookup returns CDR1 SEHNR and CDR2 FQNEAQ (reference sequence). Here the CDR3 DNA reads TGTGCCAGCAGCCCTCGACAGGGGGCGTTAACTGAAGCTTTCTTT. Its protein is CASSPRQGALTEAFF.

The genes are TRBV5-1 and TRBJ2-5, with TRBD2 identical over 9 bases. Germline CDR1 reads SGHRS; CDR2 reads YFSETQ. The J segment lost 0 bases and the V segment lost 1 base, leaving 7 bases of the junction unmatched. This CDR3 is built from 17 residues. Written as DNA, the CDR3 is TGCGCCAGCAGCTTGCATTGGTCTAGCGGGAACCAAGAGACCCAGTACTTC. This encodes CASSLHWSSGNQETQYF.

The chain has TRBV5-6 and TRBJ2-7; D unclear. Germline V CDR1 and CDR2: SGHDT, YYEEEE. Between the trimmed V and J ends, which lost 4 bases and 3 bases, there was a span of 8 bases. The CDR3 loop spans 12 amino acids. The CDR3 sequence is CASSGLDYEQYF. The DNA of the CDR3 is TGTGCCAGCAGCGGGTTAGACTACGAGCAGTACTTC.

The chain combines TRBV19 with TRBJ1-6; no reliable D call. V gave up 7 bases and J gave up 0 bases, with 7 bases separating them. Germline loops: CDR1 LNHDA, CDR2 SQIVND (reference sequence). The CDR3 loop spans 14 amino acids. DNA for the CDR3: TGTGCCAGTAAATGGAGCTCCTATAATTCACCCCTCCACTTT. It encodes CASKWSSYNSPLHF.

V usage is TRBV6-5 and J usage is TRBJ1-1; D ambiguous. Trimming removed 8 bases at V and 1 base at J, with 5 bases between. The CDR3 runs to 11 residues. CDR1 and CDR2 (germline): MNHEY, SVGAGI. CDR3 residues: CASFQNTEAFF. For the CDR3, the DNA is TGTGCCAGCTTTCAGAACACTGAAGCTTTCTTT.